This T cell receptor beta chain emerged from a study of T-cell reconstitution after alpha-beta-depleted transplantation in children. Unique molecular identifiers featured in how the TCRbeta library was prepared. TCRdb itself ran the PCR reads through MiXCR, one entry per CDR3 protein. The profile shows around 370,000 distinct CDR3 sequences, about 9.3% of them singletons. CDR1 is LNHDA, CDR2 SQIVND, per germline (reference sequence). The junction had 10 bases not matched to a gene; V was cut back by 0 bases and J by 4 bases. This CDR3 is 19 amino acids long. The sample here was PBMCs from the stem cell graft donor, taken from the stem cell graft. J is TRBJ2-1 and V is TRBV19; 12 bases match TRBD2. The receptor was derived from a human donor who donated a stem cell graft to a child with acute lymphoblastic leukemia. CDR3 in amino acids: CASSIDDSGLAGYYNEQFF. The CDR3 nucleotides read TGTGCCAGTAGTATAGATGATTCCGGACTAGCGGGATATTACAATGAGCAGTTCTTC.